This is a list of T cell receptor beta chains from one sample in a study of blood T cell repertoires in COVID-19. This table comes from immunoSEQ multiplex PCR, and its TCRdb copy is limited to in-frame clones, with some not included. The top ten hold approximately 12% of the sample, which has hundreds of thousands of clones, roughly 87% seen once. Sequencing was performed on peripheral blood. The origin of the receptors is a woman aged 18-30 years who had recovered from COVID-19. The CDR3 runs from the conserved cysteine through the conserved F or W. A D gene is named only where the DNA matches it firmly. Not all rows give a size; the values are once, few, many and, for expanded clones, a class.

J gene | D gene | clone size | V gene | CDR3 DNA | CDR3 protein
TRBJ1-3 | . | . | TRBV30 | TGTGCCTGGAGGGAGGGCACCCGTCTCTCTGGAAACACCATATATTTT | CAWREGTRLSGNTIYF
TRBJ2-2 | TRBD2 | few | TRBV19 | TGTGCCAGTAGTCCCTCCTCCACTAGCGGGAGCAGAGGGGAGCTGTTTTTT | CASSPSSTSGSRGELFF
TRBJ2-2 | TRBD2 | . | TRBV3-1/TRBV3-2 | TGTGCCAGCAGCCAAGGGCTAGCGGGAGAAGCGGTGAGGAACACCGGGGAGCTGTTTTTT | CASSQGLAGEAVRNTGELFF
TRBJ1-6 | . | . | TRBV11-2 | TGTGCCAGCAGCTTCACAGGGAGGGATTCACCCCTCCACTTT | CASSFTGRDSPLHF
TRBJ1-1 | . | . | TRBV5-5 | TGTGCCAGCATCATGGTGGAGGGAGGAGGTGAAGCTTTCTTT | CASIMVEGGGEAFF
TRBJ2-1 | . | . | TRBV19 | TGTGCCAGTAGTATCCGGGACTCAAACAATGAGCAGTTCTTC | CASSIRDSNNEQFF
TRBJ1-1 | TRBD1 | . | TRBV30 | TGTGCCTGGAGACTGACAGGGGGAACTGAAGCTTTCTTT | CAWRLTGGTEAFF
TRBJ1-5 | . | . | TRBV21-1 | TGTGCCAGCAGCCAAGGTGGGGGGGGCGAGGGTAGCAATCAGCCCCAGCATTTT | CASSQGGGGEGSNQPQHF
TRBJ2-7 | TRBD2 | few | TRBV30 | TGTGCCTGCGGACTAGCGGGAGCTGGGGAGCAGTACTTC | CACGLAGAGEQYF
TRBJ1-2 | . | . | TRBV28 | TGTGCCAGCAGTTCAGAACAGGCGCATGGCTACACCTTC | CASSSEQAHGYTF